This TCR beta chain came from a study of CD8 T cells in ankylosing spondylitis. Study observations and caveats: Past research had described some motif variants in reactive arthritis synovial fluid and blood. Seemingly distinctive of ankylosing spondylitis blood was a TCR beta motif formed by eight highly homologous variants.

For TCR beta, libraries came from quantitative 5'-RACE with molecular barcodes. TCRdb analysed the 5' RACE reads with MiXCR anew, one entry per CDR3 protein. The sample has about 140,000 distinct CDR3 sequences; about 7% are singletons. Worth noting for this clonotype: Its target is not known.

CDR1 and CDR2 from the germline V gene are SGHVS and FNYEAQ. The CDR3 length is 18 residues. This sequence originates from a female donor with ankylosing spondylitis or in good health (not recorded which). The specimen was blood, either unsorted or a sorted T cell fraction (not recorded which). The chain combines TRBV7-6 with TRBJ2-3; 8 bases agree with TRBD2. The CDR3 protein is CVNSLEASGGPGADTQYF. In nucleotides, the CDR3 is TGTGTCAACAGCTTAGAGGCGTCGGGGGGGCCGGGGGCAGATACGCAGTATTTT.